The clone carrying this TCR beta chain was counted only a few times. Its antigen remains unknown. The data belong to a study of T cells in Graves' hyperthyroidism and ophthalmopathy. Study-wide context: Pretreatment peripheral blood was obtained at initial diagnosis.

What was amplified from RNA transcripts were TCR beta CDR3 regions. A first-round RT-PCR of the TCR CDR3 used the HTBI primer set. TCRdb reprocessed the multiplex PCR reads via MiXCR and lists one record per CDR3 protein. The sample has about 380,000 distinct CDR3 sequences; 15% to 20% are singletons. Points from the study as a whole: Blood also held most thyroid clonotypes expanded beyond 0.001.

The sample was blood. This receptor was obtained from a man between 18 and 35 years old with Graves' ophthalmopathy.

As DNA, the CDR3 is TGTGCCAGCAGGGGCGGGGGGGCCGTTTGGAAGACCCAGTACTTC. Amino acid sequence: CASRGGGAVWKTQYF. The chain links TRBV6-1 to TRBJ2-5; 9 bases fit TRBD2. V shed 6 bases, J shed 6 bases, and the junction held 11 bases outside the gene matches. Per the germline V gene, CDR1 is MNHNS and CDR2 is SASEGT. The CDR3 has 15 residues.